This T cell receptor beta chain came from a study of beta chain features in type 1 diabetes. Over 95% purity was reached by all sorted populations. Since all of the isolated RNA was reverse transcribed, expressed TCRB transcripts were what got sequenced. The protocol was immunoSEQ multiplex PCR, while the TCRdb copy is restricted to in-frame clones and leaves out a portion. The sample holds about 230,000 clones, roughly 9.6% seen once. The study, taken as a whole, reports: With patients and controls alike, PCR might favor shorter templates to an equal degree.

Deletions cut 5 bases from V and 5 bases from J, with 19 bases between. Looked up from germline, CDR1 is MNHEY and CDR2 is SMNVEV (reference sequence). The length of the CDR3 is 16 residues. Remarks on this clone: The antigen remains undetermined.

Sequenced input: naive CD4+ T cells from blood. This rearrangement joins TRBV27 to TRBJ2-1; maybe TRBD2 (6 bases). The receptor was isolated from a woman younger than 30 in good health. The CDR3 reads CASSPRVVAADNEQFF. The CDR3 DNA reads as TGTGCCAGCAGTCCCCGGGTGGTAGCGGCAGACAATGAGCAGTTCTTC.